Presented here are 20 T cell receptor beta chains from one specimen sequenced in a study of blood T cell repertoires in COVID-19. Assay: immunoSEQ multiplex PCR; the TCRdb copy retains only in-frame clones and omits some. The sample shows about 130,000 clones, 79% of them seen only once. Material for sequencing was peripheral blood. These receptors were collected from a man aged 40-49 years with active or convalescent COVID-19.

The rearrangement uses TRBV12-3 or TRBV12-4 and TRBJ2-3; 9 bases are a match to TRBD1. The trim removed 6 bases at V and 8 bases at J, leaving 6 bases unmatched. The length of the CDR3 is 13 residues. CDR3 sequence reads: CASSRDRDGTQYF. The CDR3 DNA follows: TGTGCCAGCAGCCGGGACAGGGATGGTACGCAGTATTTT.

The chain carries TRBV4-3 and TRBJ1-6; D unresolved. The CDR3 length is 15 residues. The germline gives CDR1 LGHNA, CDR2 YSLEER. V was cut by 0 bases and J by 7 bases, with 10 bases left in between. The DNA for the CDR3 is TGCGCCAGCAGCCAAGATTATGACGGGAATTCACCCCTCCACTTT. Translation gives CASSQDYDGNSPLHF.

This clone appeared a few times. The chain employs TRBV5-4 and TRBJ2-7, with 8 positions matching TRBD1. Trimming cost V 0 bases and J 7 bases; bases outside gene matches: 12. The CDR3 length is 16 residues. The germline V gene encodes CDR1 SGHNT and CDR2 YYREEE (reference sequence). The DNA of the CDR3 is TGTGCCAGCAGCTTGGATGGGACAGGCTTAAGGGGAGAGCAGTACTTC. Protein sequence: CASSLDGTGLRGEQYF. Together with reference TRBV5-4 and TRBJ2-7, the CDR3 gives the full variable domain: ETGVTQSPTHLIKTRGQQVTLRCSSQSGHNTVSWYQQALGQGPQFIFQYYREEENGRGNFPPRFSGLQFPNYSSELNVNALELDDSALYLCASSLDGTGLRGEQYFGPGTRLTVT.

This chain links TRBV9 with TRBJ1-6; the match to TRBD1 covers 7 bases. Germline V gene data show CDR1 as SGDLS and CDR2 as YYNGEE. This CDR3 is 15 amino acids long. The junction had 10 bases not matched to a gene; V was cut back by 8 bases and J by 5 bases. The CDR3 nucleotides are TGTGCCAGTACCTTGGAGGGGACAGATAATTCACCCCTCCACTTT. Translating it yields CASTLEGTDNSPLHF.

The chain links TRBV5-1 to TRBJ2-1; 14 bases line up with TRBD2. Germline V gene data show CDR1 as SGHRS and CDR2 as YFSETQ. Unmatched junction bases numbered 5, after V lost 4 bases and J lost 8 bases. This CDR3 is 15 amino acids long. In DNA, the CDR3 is TGCGCCAGCAGCCCCGGGACTAGCGGGAGCTATGAGCAGTTCTTC. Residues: CASSPGTSGSYEQFF.

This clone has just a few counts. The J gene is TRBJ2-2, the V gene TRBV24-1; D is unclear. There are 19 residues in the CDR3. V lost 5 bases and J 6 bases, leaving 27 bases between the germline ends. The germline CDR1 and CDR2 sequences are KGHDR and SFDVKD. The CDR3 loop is CATSAGKLVEPRSAGELFF. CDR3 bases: TGTGCCACCAGTGCGGGTAAATTGGTAGAACCCCGATCGGCCGGGGAGCTGTTTTTT.

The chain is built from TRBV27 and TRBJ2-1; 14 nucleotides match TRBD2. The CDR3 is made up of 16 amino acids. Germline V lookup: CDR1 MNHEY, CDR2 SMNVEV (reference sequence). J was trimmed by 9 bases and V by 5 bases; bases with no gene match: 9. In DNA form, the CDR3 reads TGTGCCAGCAGTCTCCTGGGACTAGCGGGAGTTGGTGAGCAGTTCTTC. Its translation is CASSLLGLAGVGEQFF.

The CDR3 reads CASSATANYGYTF. DNA for the CDR3: TGTGCCAGCAGCGCCACCGCGAACTATGGCTACACCTTC. V is TRBV5-5 and J is TRBJ1-2; D unclear. V was pared by 4 bases and J by 2 bases, with 9 bases between. Germline-derived CDR1 and CDR2 are SGHKS and YYEKEE (reference sequence). The CDR3 extends over 13 amino acids.

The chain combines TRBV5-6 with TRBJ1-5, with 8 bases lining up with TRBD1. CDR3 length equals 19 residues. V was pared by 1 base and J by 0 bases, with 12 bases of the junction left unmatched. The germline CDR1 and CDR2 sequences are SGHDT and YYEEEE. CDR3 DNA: TGTGCCAGCAGCTTGACTAGCTGGGCAGGGGGCAATAGCAATCAGCCCCAGCATTTT. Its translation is CASSLTSWAGGNSNQPQHF.

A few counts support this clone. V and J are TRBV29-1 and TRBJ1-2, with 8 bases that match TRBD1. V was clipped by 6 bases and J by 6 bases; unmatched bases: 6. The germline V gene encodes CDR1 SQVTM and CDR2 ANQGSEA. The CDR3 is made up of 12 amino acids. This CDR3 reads CSVTDRADGYTF. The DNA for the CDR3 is TGCAGCGTAACGGACAGGGCGGATGGCTACACCTTC.

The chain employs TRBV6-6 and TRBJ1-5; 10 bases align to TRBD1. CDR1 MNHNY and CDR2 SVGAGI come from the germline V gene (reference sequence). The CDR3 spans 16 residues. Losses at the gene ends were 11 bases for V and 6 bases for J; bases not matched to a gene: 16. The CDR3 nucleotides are TGTGCCGCACGGGCCGGCGCGGGACAGGGGCTTCAGCCCCAGCATTTT. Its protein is CAARAGAGQGLQPQHF.

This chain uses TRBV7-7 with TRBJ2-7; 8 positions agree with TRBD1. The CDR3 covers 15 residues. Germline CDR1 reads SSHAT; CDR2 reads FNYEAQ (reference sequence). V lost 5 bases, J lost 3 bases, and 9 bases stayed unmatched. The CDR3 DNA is TGTGCCAGCAGCGATGGACAGGGTGAGGGCTACGAGCAGTACTTC. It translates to CASSDGQGEGYEQYF.

The chain's CDR3 is CASGLVPRDFTNQPQHF. As DNA, the CDR3 is TGTGCTAGTGGTTTGGTACCGAGGGACTTTACCAATCAGCCCCAGCATTTT. The chain combines TRBV12-5 with TRBJ1-5; D might be TRBD1 (5 bases). There are 17 residues in the CDR3. Deletions cut 0 bases from V and 3 bases from J, with 15 bases between. Germline CDR1 and CDR2: LGHNT and FRNRAP.

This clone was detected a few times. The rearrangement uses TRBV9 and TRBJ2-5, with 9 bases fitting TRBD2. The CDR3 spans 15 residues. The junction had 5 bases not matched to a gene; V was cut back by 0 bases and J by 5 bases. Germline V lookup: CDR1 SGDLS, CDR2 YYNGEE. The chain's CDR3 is CASSVGSGGWETQYF. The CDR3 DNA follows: TGTGCCAGCAGCGTAGGAAGCGGGGGGTGGGAGACCCAGTACTTC. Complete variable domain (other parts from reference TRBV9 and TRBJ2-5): DSGVTQTPKHLITATGQRVTLRCSPRSGDLSVYWYQQSLDQGLQFLIQYYNGEERAKGNILERFSAQQFPDLHSELNLSSLELGDSALYFCASSVGSGGWETQYFGPGTRLLVL.

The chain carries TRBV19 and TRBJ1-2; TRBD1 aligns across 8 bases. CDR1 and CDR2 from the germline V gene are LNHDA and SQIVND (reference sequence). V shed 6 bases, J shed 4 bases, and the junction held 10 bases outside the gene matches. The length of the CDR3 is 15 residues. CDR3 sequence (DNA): TGTGCCAGTAGCCTTTTGACAGGGGATGGCTATGGCTACACCTTC. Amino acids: CASSLLTGDGYGYTF.

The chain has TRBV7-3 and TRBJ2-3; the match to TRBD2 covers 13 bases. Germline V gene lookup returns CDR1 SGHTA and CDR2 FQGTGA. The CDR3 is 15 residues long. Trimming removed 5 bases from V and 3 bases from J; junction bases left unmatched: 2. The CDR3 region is CASSALAGGTDTQYF. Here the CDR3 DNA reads TGTGCCAGCAGCGCACTAGCGGGGGGGACAGATACGCAGTATTTT.

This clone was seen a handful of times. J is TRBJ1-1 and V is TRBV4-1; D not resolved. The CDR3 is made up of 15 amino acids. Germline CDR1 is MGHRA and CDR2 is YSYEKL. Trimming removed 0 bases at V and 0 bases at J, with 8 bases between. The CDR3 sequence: CASSQEWALNTEAFF. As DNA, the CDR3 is TGCGCCAGCAGCCAAGAGTGGGCCCTGAACACTGAAGCTTTCTTT.

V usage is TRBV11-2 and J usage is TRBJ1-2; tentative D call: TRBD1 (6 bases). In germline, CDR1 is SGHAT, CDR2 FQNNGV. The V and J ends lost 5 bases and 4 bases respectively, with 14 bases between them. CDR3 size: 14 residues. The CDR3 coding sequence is TGTGCCAGCAGCCCAACAGGGTTACTCTATGGCTACACCTTC. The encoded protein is CASSPTGLLYGYTF.

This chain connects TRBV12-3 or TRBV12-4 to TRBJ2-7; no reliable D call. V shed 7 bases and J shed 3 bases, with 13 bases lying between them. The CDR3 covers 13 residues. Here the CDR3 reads CASTNAASYEQYF. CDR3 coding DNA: TGTGCCAGCACCAACGCAGCGAGCTACGAGCAGTACTTC.

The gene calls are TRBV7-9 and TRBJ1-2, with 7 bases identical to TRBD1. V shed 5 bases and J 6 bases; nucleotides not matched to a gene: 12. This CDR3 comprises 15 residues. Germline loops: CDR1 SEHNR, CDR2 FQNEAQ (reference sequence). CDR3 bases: TGTGCCAGCAGCAACCACAGGGGTGGAGAGGATGGCTACACCTTC. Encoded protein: CASSNHRGGEDGYTF. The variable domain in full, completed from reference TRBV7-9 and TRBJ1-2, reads DTGVSQNPRHKITKRGQNVTFRCDPISEHNRLYWYRQTLGQGPEFLTYFQNEAQLEKSRLLSDRFSAERPKGSFSTLEIQRTEQGDSAMYLCASSNHRGGEDGYTFGSGTRLTVV.